The clone carrying this TCR beta chain was counted between two and nine times. Its antigen is undetermined. The sample is drawn from a study of T-cell reconstitution after alpha-beta-depleted transplantation in children. Using unique molecular identifiers, the investigators prepared the TCRbeta library. TCRdb reprocessed the PCR reads via MiXCR and lists one record per CDR3 protein. The sample lists approximately 250,000 distinct CDR3 sequences; roughly 25% were seen once. Germline assignment: CDR1 SGHRS and CDR2 YFSETQ. Deletions cut 6 bases from V and 1 base from J, with 16 bases between. The length of the CDR3 is 15 residues. Findings of the study overall: Expanded clones from the graft, numbering several hundred, reportedly supplied alpha-beta T cells about two months after transplant. High day-60 TCRbeta diversity in some patients came from surviving recipient T cells and thymic progenitors. At one year after transplant, newly produced T cells mostly accounted for T-cell counts and diversity.

This chain links TRBV5-1 with TRBJ2-5, with a tentative D call TRBD2 (6 bases). This receptor was taken from a girl aged 2-10 years with Fanconi anemia, due to receive a stem cell transplant. The sequences come from PBMCs, collected before TCRalphabeta/CD19-depleted stem cell transplant. The CDR3 nucleotides are TGCGCCAGCACCATTGAGCGGGTTTCCCAAGAGACCCAGTACTTC. Its translation is CASTIERVSQETQYF.